This T cell receptor beta chain was sequenced in a study of blood T cell repertoires in COVID-19 (TCRdb year 2020). About the investigation overall: Collaborator samples came from the United States, Italy and Spain and covered acute and convalescent phases of COVID-19. The prospective study material was composed of cDNA or gDNA derived from T cells, B-cell-depleted T cells, or PBMCs. The dataset comprised deeply sampled blood TCRbeta repertoires from subjects exposed to, actively infected with, or recovered from COVID-19. The repertoires were released in a freely available public database meant as a resource for research on the immune response to SARS-CoV-2. Samples were obtained from the ongoing ImmuneRACE study (first 160 participants) and from 1,254 subjects provided by 6 global collaborators. A de-identified subject ID, COVID-19 status, age in years and sex were almost always included in the sample metadata. HLA class I and class II types, where available, came from metadata supplied by the sample provider rather than from assay-based typing. Broad study findings and their caveats: The quantity of clinical and demographic metadata differed by source and by participant and was supplied without curation.

Its CDR3 holds 19 amino acids, cysteine through phenylalanine. The CDR3 DNA has 57 bases and is translated from base 1. Trimming accounts for 4 bases at V and 7 bases at J, while the number of junction bases matched to no gene is 15. Reading the germline V gene gives CDR1 SGHAT and CDR2 FQNNGV. With regard to this clone: The target of this receptor is not known. Base qualities were left out, and no much larger clone turns up one base away.

TCRbeta CDR3 regions were amplified from genomic DNA using the immunoSEQ Assay, a bias-controlled multiplex PCR. In the authors' own workflow: Nucleated cell counts per sample were estimated from amplification of reference gene primers within the assay. To quantify the absolute abundance of each unique TCRbeta CDR3 rearrangement, sequence reads were collapsed and filtered. For each sample, productive Simpson clonality was calculated as the square root of Simpson's diversity index over productive rearrangements. Imported from immuneACCESS, the table was reduced by TCRdb to in-frame sequences with V and J called. These copies leave out some clones; in studies compared against another copy, an unresolved V gene accounts for under half, and the cause of the remainder is not known. The V and J calls and clone size are taken from that table; D and trimming were inferred from the DNA. The sample table holds 85,000 to 95,000 clones, of which 60% to 85% were seen once. The biggest ten clones account for over 6% of the sample.

Each collaborating institution followed its own protocols to collect whole blood in K2EDTA tubes. Collaborator samples were shipped for TCRbeta analysis as frozen whole blood, isolated PBMCs, or DNA extracted from either sample type. This TCR was recovered from a man between 65 and 80 years old with acute or convalescent COVID-19. Material: peripheral blood. The receptor chain draws on TRBV11-2 and TRBJ2-1; 14 bases in the middle match TRBD2. CDR3 loop: CASSSSPWTSGRQGNEQFF. In nucleotides, the sequence is TGTGCCAGCAGCTCTAGCCCCTGGACTAGCGGGAGGCAGGGGAATGAGCAGTTCTTC.